The entry below describes one T cell receptor (beta chain). This entry is derived from a study of blood T cell repertoires in COVID-19. Whole-study context: From the United States, Italy and Spain came samples of acute and convalescent COVID-19. PBMCs, B-cell-depleted T cells, or T cells provided the cDNA or gDNA that made up the material.

This CDR3 contains 21 residues. Germline V gene data show CDR1 as KGHDR and CDR2 as SFDVKD. Trimming left V 1 base short and J 0 bases short, with 27 bases between. In the original workflow: Nucleated cell number was recorded as an estimate derived from reference gene primer amplification. Here immunoSEQ multiplex PCR was the method, and the copy in TCRdb shows in-frame clones only, minus some. That table gives V, J and clone size, and the DNA gave D and trimming. Among tens of thousands of clones, around 87% were seen once, and the ten largest hold 6.5% to 8%. The sequence was collected from a human donor with active COVID-19. The donor label of this sample is uncertain. The chain uses TRBV24-1 and TRBJ2-7, with D possibly being TRBD1 (6 bases). Material for sequencing was peripheral blood. The CDR3 coding sequence is TGTGCCACCAGTGATTTATTGGGCCCAAGTAACAGGGTATCTGGCTCCTACGAGCAGTACTTC. This gives the protein CATSDLLGPSNRVSGSYEQYF.